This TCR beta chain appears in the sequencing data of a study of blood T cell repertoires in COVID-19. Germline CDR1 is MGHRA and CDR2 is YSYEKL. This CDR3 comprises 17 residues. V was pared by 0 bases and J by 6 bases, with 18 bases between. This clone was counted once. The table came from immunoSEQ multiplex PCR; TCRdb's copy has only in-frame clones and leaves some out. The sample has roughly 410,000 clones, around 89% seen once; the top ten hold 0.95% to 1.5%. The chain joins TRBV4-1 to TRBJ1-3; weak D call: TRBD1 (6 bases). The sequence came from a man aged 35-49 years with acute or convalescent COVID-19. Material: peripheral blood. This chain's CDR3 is CASSQEGRRGFENTIYF. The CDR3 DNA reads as TGCGCCAGCAGCCAAGAGGGCCGCAGGGGTTTCGAAAACACCATATATTTT.